These T cell receptor beta chains were read from a single sample in a study of cytomegalovirus exposure and HLA in healthy donors. Sequencing was performed with immunoSEQ multiplex PCR; in TCRdb, only in-frame clones are kept and a portion is missing. The table lists over 100,000 clones, 80% to 90% of them singletons. Sequencing input: PBMCs. These receptor sequences come from a woman aged 25-40 years in good health and CMV-seronegative. CDR3s include the opening cysteine and the closing phenylalanine or tryptophan. The order of the fields is J gene, D gene, V gene, clone size, CDR3 protein, CDR3 DNA. The D gene is left open where the match is weak. Size tells how often a clone was seen (once, few, many) or the class of an expanded clone, and some rows leave it out.

TRBJ1-6 | NA | TRBV4-1 | NA | CASSQDPGTLHF | TGCGCCAGCAGCCAAGACCCAGGCACCCTCCACTTT
TRBJ1-5 | NA | TRBV30 | NA | CAWSAVDSNQPQHF | TGTGCCTGGTCGGCGGTCGATAGCAATCAGCCCCAGCATTTT
TRBJ2-7 | TRBD1 | TRBV6-1 | NA | CASSAQGAGRYEQYF | TGTGCCAGCAGTGCACAGGGGGCGGGAAGGTACGAGCAGTACTTC
TRBJ1-1 | TRBD1 | TRBV7-8 | NA | CASSLGQRMNTEAFF | TGTGCCAGCAGCTTGGGACAGCGGATGAACACTGAAGCTTTCTTT
TRBJ2-2 | TRBD2 | TRBV9 | NA | CASSNSGGYTGELFF | TGTGCCAGCAGCAATAGCGGGGGTTACACCGGGGAGCTGTTTTTT
TRBJ2-7 | TRBD2 | TRBV7-8 | NA | CASSLIGGLGHEQYF | TGTGCCAGCAGCTTAATTGGGGGACTAGGGCACGAGCAGTACTTC
TRBJ2-6 | NA | TRBV28 | NA | CASSSSEERGANVLTF | TGTGCCAGCAGTTCATCCGAGGAGAGGGGGGCCAACGTCCTGACTTTC
TRBJ2-1 | TRBD2 | TRBV27 | NA | CASSFMSGRIREQFF | TGTGCCAGCAGTTTCATGAGCGGGAGAATAAGAGAGCAGTTCTTC
TRBJ2-2 | TRBD1 | TRBV19 | NA | CASSLGQTNTGELFF | TGTGCCAGTAGTCTGGGACAGACGAACACCGGGGAGCTGTTTTTT
TRBJ1-2 | NA | TRBV23-1 | NA | CASSQSPDGYTF | TGCGCCAGCAGTCAATCGCCAGATGGCTACACCTTC
TRBJ1-2 | TRBD1 | TRBV19 | NA | CASRSKGGEDYGYTF | TGTGCCAGTAGATCAAAAGGGGGCGAGGACTATGGCTACACCTTC
TRBJ1-1 | TRBD1 | TRBV19 | NA | CASSAQGGGTEAFF | TGTGCCAGTAGTGCACAGGGGGGGGGCACTGAAGCTTTCTTT
TRBJ2-1 | NA | TRBV9 | NA | CASSVSGGTYYNEQFF | TGTGCCAGCAGCGTATCAGGGGGGACTTACTACAATGAGCAGTTCTTC
TRBJ1-2 | NA | TRBV19 | NA | CASSPRGGDYGYTF | TGTGCCAGTAGTCCCCGTGGCGGTGACTATGGCTACACCTTC
TRBJ1-4 | NA | TRBV18 | NA | CASSPRPGNEKLFF | TGTGCCAGCTCACCACGTCCAGGGAATGAAAAACTGTTTTTT
TRBJ1-2 | TRBD1 | TRBV5-6 | NA | CASSHGTGGGYTF | TGTGCCAGCAGCCACGGGACAGGAGGAGGCTACACCTTC
TRBJ1-2 | TRBD1 | TRBV19 | once | CASSRDSNYGYTF | TGTGCCAGTAGTAGGGACAGTAACTATGGCTACACCTTC
TRBJ2-5 | TRBD2 | TRBV5-6 | NA | CASSLVRGTSFWQTQYF | TGTGCCAGCAGCTTGGTACGCGGGACTAGCTTCTGGCAGACCCAGTACTTC
TRBJ2-3 | NA | TRBV4-3 | once | CASSQDSGFTDTQYF | TGCGCCAGCAGCCAAGATTCAGGGTTCACAGATACGCAGTATTTT
TRBJ2-5 | TRBD2 | TRBV27 | NA | CASRGTSGGQETQYF | TGTGCCAGCAGGGGGACTAGCGGGGGCCAAGAGACCCAGTACTTC
TRBJ1-5 | NA | TRBV7-2 | NA | CASSYQGNQPQHF | TGTGCCAGCAGCTACCAGGGCAATCAGCCCCAGCATTTT
TRBJ1-3 | NA | TRBV5-1 | NA | CASSLGGVPLSGNTIYF | TGCGCCAGCAGCTTGGGGGGGGTTCCCCTCTCTGGAAACACCATATATTTT
TRBJ2-1 | TRBD2 | TRBV4-3 | NA | CASSQLAGGSYNEQFF | TGCGCCAGCAGCCAACTAGCGGGAGGCTCCTACAATGAGCAGTTCTTC
TRBJ2-1 | TRBD1 | TRBV30 | NA | CAWGQGAYNEQFF | TGTGCCTGGGGACAGGGGGCCTACAATGAGCAGTTCTTC
TRBJ2-1 | TRBD1 | TRBV7-9 | NA | CASSPRLRTGVNEQFF | TGTGCCAGCAGCCCGAGGTTGAGGACAGGGGTCAATGAGCAGTTCTTC
TRBJ2-7 | NA | TRBV27 | NA | CASSFTGTLGYEQYF | TGTGCCAGCAGTTTTACCGGGACTCTGGGATACGAGCAGTACTTC
TRBJ2-5 | NA | TRBV4-1 | NA | CASSQVFRETQYF | TGCGCCAGCAGCCAAGTCTTTCGAGAGACCCAGTACTTC
TRBJ2-1 | NA | TRBV7-2 | NA | CASSLARVNEQFF | TGTGCCAGCAGCTTAGCGCGTGTCAATGAGCAGTTCTTC
TRBJ2-5 | NA | TRBV4-2 | NA | CASSQVEGGQETQYF | TGTGCCAGCAGCCAAGTGGAAGGGGGACAAGAGACCCAGTACTTC
TRBJ2-2 | NA | TRBV6-5 | NA | CASGPVDGGELFF | TGTGCCAGCGGCCCTGTTGATGGCGGGGAGCTGTTTTTT
TRBJ2-3 | NA | TRBV7-3 | NA | CASSNIGGTDTQYF | TGTGCCAGCAGCAACATAGGAGGCACAGATACGCAGTATTTT
TRBJ2-2 | TRBD1 | TRBV7-9 | NA | CASSSSRGQGGPGELFF | TGTGCCAGCAGCTCCTCAAGGGGACAGGGAGGGCCCGGGGAGCTGTTTTTT
TRBJ2-1 | TRBD2 | TRBV11-3 | NA | CASSAAGSGKGEQFF | TGTGCCAGCAGCGCGGCGGGTAGCGGGAAGGGGGAGCAGTTCTTC
TRBJ2-3 | TRBD2 | TRBV6-6 | NA | CASSYSSLAGADTQYF | TGTGCCAGCAGTTACTCGTCCCTAGCGGGGGCGGATACGCAGTATTTT
TRBJ2-2 | NA | TRBV9 | NA | CASSVTGTGELFF | TGTGCCAGCAGCGTGACGGGCACCGGGGAGCTGTTTTTT
TRBJ2-6 | NA | TRBV5-4 | NA | CAIYPGHMSSGANVLTF | TGTGCGATTTATCCGGGACATATGAGCTCTGGGGCCAACGTCCTGACTTTC
TRBJ2-7 | NA | TRBV4-2 | few | CASSQGWTKPYYEQYF | TGTGCCAGCAGCCAAGGTTGGACAAAACCCTACTACGAGCAGTACTTC
TRBJ1-1 | NA | TRBV5-5 | NA | CASSADWEAFF | TGTGCCAGCTCGGCCGACTGGGAAGCTTTCTTT
TRBJ1-5 | TRBD1 | TRBV10-3 | few | CATSTGGLGNQPQHF | TGTGCCACCTCGACAGGGGGCTTGGGCAATCAGCCCCAGCATTTT
TRBJ2-1 | TRBD2 | TRBV6-1 | NA | CASSERAGGGEQFF | TGTGCCAGCAGTGAACGAGCGGGGGGCGGTGAGCAGTTCTTC
TRBJ2-2 | TRBD2 | TRBV11-2 | NA | CASSTRLAGGLRTGELFF | TGTGCCAGCAGCACCCGACTAGCGGGAGGGCTACGGACCGGGGAGCTGTTTTTT
TRBJ2-7 | TRBD1 | TRBV4-1 | NA | CASSQAPGQGEEQYF | TGCGCCAGCAGCCAAGCGCCGGGACAGGGGGAAGAGCAGTACTTC
TRBJ2-7 | TRBD1 | TRBV15 | NA | CATSSGTASTYEQYF | TGTGCCACCAGCAGCGGGACAGCCTCTACCTACGAGCAGTACTTC
TRBJ2-7 | TRBD2 | TRBV18 | few | CASSYSSGSYEQYF | TGTGCCAGCAGTTACTCTAGCGGCTCCTACGAGCAGTACTTC
TRBJ1-4 | NA | TRBV7-9 | NA | CASSPSRTPKLFF | TGTGCCAGCAGCCCCAGTCGTACCCCTAAACTGTTTTTT